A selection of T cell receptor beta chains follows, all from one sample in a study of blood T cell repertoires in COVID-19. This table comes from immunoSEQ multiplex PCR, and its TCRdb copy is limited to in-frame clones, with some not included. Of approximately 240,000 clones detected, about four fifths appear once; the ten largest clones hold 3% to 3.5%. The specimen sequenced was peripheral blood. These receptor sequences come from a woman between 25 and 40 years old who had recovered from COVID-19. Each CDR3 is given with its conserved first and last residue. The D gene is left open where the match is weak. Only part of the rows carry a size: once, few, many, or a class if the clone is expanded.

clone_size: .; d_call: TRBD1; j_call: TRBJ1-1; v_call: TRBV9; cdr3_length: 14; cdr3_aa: CASSGGQSYTEAFF; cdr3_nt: TGTGCCAGCAGCGGGGGACAGTCGTACACTGAAGCTTTCTTT
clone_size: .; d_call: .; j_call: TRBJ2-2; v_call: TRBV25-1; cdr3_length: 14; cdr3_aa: CASSESRDTGELFF; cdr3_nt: TGTGCCAGCAGTGAATCCCGGGACACCGGGGAGCTGTTTTTT
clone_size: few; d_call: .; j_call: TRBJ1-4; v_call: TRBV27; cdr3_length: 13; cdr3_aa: CASSWEPGEKLFF; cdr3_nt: TGTGCCAGCAGTTGGGAACCAGGGGAAAAACTGTTTTTT
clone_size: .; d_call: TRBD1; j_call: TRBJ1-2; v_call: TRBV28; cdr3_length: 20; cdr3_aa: CASSSRDRVAIDPALYGYTF; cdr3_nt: TGTGCCAGCAGTTCCCGGGACAGGGTAGCCATAGACCCCGCCCTCTATGGCTACACCTTC
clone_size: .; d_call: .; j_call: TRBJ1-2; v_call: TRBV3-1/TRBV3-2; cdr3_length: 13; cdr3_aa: CASSQQPRYGYTF; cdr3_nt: TGTGCCAGCAGCCAGCAGCCGAGGTATGGCTACACCTTC
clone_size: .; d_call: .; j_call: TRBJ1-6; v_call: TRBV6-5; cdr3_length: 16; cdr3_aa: CASSYRGSSYNSPLHF; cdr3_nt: TGTGCCAGCAGTTACCGGGGGAGCTCCTATAATTCACCCCTCCACTTT
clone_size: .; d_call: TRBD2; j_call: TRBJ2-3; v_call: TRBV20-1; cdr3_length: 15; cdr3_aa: CSASFASGNTDTQYF; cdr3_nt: TGCAGTGCTAGTTTCGCTAGCGGGAATACAGATACGCAGTATTTT
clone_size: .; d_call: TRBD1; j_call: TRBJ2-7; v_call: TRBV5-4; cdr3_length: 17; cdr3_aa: CASSLAPTGTGWGEQYF; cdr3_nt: TGTGCCAGCAGCTTGGCCCCCACCGGGACAGGGTGGGGCGAGCAGTACTTC
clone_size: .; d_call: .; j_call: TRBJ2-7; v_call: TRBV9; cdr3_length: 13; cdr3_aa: CASSSGGPYEQYF; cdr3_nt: TGTGCCAGCAGCTCCGGGGGGCCCTACGAGCAGTACTTC
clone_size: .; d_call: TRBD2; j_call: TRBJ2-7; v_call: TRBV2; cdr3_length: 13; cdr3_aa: CASIAGVAYEQYF; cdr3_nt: TGTGCCAGCATCGCGGGAGTCGCCTACGAGCAGTACTTC
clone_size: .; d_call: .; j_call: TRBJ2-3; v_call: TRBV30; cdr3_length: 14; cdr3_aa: CAWSGGVGTDTQYF; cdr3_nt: TGTGCCTGGAGTGGGGGGGTGGGCACAGATACGCAGTATTTT
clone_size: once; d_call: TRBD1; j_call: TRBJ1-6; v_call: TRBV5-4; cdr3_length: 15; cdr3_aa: CASSLGGDRRSPLHF; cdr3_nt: TGTGCCAGCAGCTTAGGCGGGGACAGAAGATCACCCCTCCACTTT
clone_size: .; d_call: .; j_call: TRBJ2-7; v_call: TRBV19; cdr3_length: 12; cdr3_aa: CASSVQGGEQYF; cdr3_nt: TGTGCCAGTAGTGTACAGGGTGGCGAGCAGTACTTC
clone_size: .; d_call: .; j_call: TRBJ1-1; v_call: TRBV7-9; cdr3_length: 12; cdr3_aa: CASYRGNTEAFF; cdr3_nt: TGTGCCAGCTACCGGGGGAACACTGAAGCTTTCTTT
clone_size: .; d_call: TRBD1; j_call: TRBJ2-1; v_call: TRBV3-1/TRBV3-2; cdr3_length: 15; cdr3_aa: CASSPGQGAYNEQFF; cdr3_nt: TGTGCCAGCAGCCCAGGACAGGGGGCCTACAATGAGCAGTTCTTC
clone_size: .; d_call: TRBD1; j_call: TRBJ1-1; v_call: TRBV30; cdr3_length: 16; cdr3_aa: CAWSPLLDRINTEAFF; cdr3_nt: TGTGCCTGGAGTCCCCTCCTGGACAGGATAAACACTGAAGCTTTCTTT
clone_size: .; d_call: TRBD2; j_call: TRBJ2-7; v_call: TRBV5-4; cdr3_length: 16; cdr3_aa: CASSSAGTSGYYEQYF; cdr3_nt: TGTGCCAGCAGCTCCGCCGGGACTAGCGGTTACTACGAGCAGTACTTC
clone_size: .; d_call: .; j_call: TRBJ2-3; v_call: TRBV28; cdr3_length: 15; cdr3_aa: CASSRDFASTDTQYF; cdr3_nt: TGTGCCAGCAGTCGGGACTTTGCTAGCACAGATACGCAGTATTTT
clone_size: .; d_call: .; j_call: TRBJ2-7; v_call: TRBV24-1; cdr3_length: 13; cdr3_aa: CATSKQGGYEQYF; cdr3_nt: TGTGCCACCAGTAAACAGGGCGGCTACGAGCAGTACTTC
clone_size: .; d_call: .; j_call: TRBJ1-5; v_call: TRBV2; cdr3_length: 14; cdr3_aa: CASTEEEGYQPQHF; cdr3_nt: TGTGCCAGCACCGAGGAAGAGGGTTATCAGCCCCAGCATTTT
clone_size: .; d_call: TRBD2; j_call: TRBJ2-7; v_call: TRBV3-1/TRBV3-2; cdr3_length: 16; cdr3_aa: CASSQGDGLATSEQYF; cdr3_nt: TGTGCCAGCAGCCAAGGGGACGGACTAGCAACTTCCGAGCAGTACTTC
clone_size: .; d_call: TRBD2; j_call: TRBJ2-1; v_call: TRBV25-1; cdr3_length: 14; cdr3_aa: CASSALAGGSEQFF; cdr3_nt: TGTGCCAGCAGTGCCCTAGCGGGAGGGAGTGAGCAGTTCTTC
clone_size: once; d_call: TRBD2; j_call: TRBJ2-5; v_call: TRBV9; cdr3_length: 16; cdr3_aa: CASSLGTSGSIETQYF; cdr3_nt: TGTGCCAGCAGCCTTGGGACTAGCGGGAGTATAGAGACCCAGTACTTC
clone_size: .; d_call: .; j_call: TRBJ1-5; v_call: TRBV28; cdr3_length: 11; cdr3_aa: CASSSHQPQHF; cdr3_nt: TGTGCCAGCAGTTCTCATCAGCCCCAGCATTTT
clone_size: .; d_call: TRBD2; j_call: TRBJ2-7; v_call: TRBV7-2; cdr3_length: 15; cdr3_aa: CASSLAHASGYEQYF; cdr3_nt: TGTGCCAGCAGCTTAGCGCATGCTAGCGGATACGAGCAGTACTTC
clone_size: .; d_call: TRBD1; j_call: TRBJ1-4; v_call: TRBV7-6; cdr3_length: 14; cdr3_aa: CASSLGQGNEKLFF; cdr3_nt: TGTGCCAGCAGCTTGGGACAGGGCAATGAAAAACTGTTTTTT
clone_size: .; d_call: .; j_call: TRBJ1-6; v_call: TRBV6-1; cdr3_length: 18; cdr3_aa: CASSEGVPWSVGNSPLHF; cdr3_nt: TGTGCCAGCAGTGAAGGGGTTCCCTGGAGTGTGGGTAATTCACCCCTCCACTTT
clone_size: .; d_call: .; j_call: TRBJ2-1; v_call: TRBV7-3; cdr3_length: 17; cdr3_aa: CASSLGRGASGYNEQFF; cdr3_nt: TGTGCCAGCAGCTTAGGCAGGGGCGCTTCGGGGTACAATGAGCAGTTCTTC
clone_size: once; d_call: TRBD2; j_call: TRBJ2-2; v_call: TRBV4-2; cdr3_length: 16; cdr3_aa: CASSQESSGTTGELFF; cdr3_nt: TGTGCCAGCAGCCAAGAAAGTAGCGGGACGACCGGGGAGCTGTTTTTT
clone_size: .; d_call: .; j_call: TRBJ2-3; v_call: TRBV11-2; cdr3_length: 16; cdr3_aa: CASSSRQVYSTDTQYF; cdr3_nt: TGTGCCAGCAGCTCCCGACAGGTTTATAGCACAGATACGCAGTATTTT
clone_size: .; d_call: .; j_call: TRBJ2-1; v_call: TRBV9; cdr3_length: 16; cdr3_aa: CASSVQAGAGDNEQFF; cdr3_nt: TGTGCCAGCAGCGTACAGGCGGGAGCAGGGGACAATGAGCAGTTCTTC
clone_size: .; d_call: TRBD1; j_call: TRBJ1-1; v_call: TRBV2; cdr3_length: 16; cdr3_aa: CASSVRPGQGAGEAFF; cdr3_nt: TGTGCCAGCAGTGTTAGGCCGGGACAGGGGGCCGGTGAAGCTTTCTTT
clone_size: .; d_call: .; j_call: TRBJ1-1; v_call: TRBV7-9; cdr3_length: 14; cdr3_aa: CASSLEQLNTEAFF; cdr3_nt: TGTGCCAGCAGCTTAGAACAGCTGAACACTGAAGCTTTCTTT
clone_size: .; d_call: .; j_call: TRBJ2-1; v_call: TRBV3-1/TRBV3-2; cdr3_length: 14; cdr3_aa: CASSQASGSVEQFF; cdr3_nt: TGTGCCAGCAGCCAAGCGTCCGGGAGTGTCGAGCAGTTCTTC
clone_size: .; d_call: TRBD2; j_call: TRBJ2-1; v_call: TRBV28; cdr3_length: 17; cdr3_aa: CASSSRRGLAGNNEQFF; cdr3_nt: TGTGCCAGCAGTTCGCGCCGAGGACTAGCGGGAAACAATGAGCAGTTCTTC
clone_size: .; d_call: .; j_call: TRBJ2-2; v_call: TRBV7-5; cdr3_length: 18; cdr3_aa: CVRSLVSGSGGATGELFF; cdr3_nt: TGTGTCAGAAGCTTAGTCTCGGGGTCGGGGGGCGCGACCGGGGAGCTGTTTTTT
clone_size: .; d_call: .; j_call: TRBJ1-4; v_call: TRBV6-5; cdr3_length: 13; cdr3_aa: CASTRGVSVELFF; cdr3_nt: TGTGCCAGCACCAGGGGCGTTTCGGTGGAACTGTTTTTT
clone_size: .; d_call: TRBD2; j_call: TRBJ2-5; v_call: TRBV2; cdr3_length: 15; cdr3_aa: CASSVGGGDQETQYF; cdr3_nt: TGTGCCAGCAGTGTGGGCGGGGGGGACCAAGAGACCCAGTACTTC
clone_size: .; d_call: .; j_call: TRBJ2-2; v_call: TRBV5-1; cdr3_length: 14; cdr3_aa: CASSPTGNTGELFF; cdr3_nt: TGCGCCAGCAGCCCGACAGGGAACACCGGGGAGCTGTTTTTT
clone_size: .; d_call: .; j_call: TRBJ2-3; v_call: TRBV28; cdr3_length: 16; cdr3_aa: CASRAWSSIQTDTQYF; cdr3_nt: TGTGCCAGCAGGGCGTGGTCTAGCATTCAAACAGATACGCAGTATTTT
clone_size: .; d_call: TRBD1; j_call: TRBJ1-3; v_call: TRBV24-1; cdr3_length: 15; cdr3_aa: CATSATQGAGNTIYF; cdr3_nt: TGTGCCACCAGTGCTACGCAGGGGGCTGGAAACACCATATATTTT
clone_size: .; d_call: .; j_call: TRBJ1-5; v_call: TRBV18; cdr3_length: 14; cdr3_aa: CASSPFEGDQPQHF; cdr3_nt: TGTGCCAGCTCACCGTTCGAGGGGGATCAGCCCCAGCATTTT
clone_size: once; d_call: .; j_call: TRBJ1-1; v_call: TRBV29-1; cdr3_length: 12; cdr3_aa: CSVDAENTEAFF; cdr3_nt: TGCAGCGTTGATGCAGAAAACACTGAAGCTTTCTTT
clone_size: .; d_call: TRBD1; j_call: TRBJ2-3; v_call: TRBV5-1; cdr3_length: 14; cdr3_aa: CASSPTQGADTQYF; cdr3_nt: TGCGCCAGCAGCCCCACCCAGGGGGCAGATACGCAGTATTTT